Listed here are 32 T cell receptor beta chains from one sample, sequenced in a study of blood T cell repertoires in COVID-19. Sequenced by immunoSEQ multiplex PCR; TCRdb stores in-frame clones only, minus some. In the table there are roughly 120,000 clones, about 89% of which are singletons. Sequencing input: peripheral blood. Receptors were obtained from a woman in her seventies with acute or convalescent COVID-19.

As for this clone: An end of the junction does not agree with germline; a read error may underlie this. V is TRBV27 and J is TRBJ1-2, with D maybe TRBD1 (6 bases). CDR1 is MNHEY, CDR2 SMNVEV, per germline (reference sequence). The CDR3 sequence is 16 residues long. CDR3 nucleotide sequence: TGTGCCAGCAGTCTATCCATCAGGGGCGACCCAGGGGGCTACACCTTC. As protein: CASSLSIRGDPGGYTF.

This chain joins TRBV28 and TRBJ1-2; the match to TRBD1 covers 10 bases. This CDR3 spans 15 amino acids. The V gene's germline CDR1 is MDHEN and CDR2 SYDVKM. V shed 3 bases, J shed 4 bases, and the junction held 5 bases outside the gene matches. The CDR3 DNA is TGTGCCAGCAGTTTTCCGACAGGGGGCGGCTATGGCTACACCTTC. Translation gives CASSFPTGGGYGYTF.

This rearrangement joins TRBV6-4 to TRBJ2-7; TRBD2 might be the D (6 bases). Trimming removed 8 bases at V and 0 bases at J, with 17 bases between. The CDR3 length is 15 residues. CDR1 MRHNA and CDR2 SNTAGT come from the germline V gene. The CDR3 nucleotides are TGTGCCAGCCCATCGCCCAGGGAGGCCTCCTACGAGCAGTACTTC. Translating it yields CASPSPREASYEQYF.

This clone was counted once. CDR3 nucleotides: TGTGCCAGCAGCTTATTGGCGGTGGAAGCTGGAAACACCATATATTTT. It translates to CASSLLAVEAGNTIYF. The V call is TRBV7-9, the J call TRBJ1-3; D remains ambiguous. Germline CDR1 reads SEHNR; CDR2 reads FQNEAQ (reference sequence). Trimming left V 2 bases short and J 2 bases short, with 13 bases between. The CDR3 covers 16 residues.

V is TRBV11-3 and J is TRBJ1-1; weak D call: TRBD1 (6 bases). V lost 4 bases and J lost 1, with 16 bases in between. Germline loops: CDR1 SGHNT, CDR2 YENEEA. The CDR3 is made up of 16 amino acids. The CDR3 DNA follows: TGTGCCAGCAGCTCCCCCGCAGGGGCCGCGAACACTGAAGCTTTCTTT. Translated, it gives CASSSPAGAANTEAFF.

V usage is TRBV7-2 and J usage is TRBJ1-5, with D perhaps TRBD1 (5 bases). Germline CDR1 reads SGHTA; CDR2 reads FQGNSA. The CDR3 runs to 15 residues. V dropped 5 bases and J dropped 3 bases, with 14 bases sitting between them. Here the CDR3 DNA reads TGTGCCAGCAGCACGGGACTTGGAATCAATCAGCCCCAGCATTTT. It codes for CASSTGLGINQPQHF.

This clone was detected only once. In nucleotides, the CDR3 is TGTGCCAGCAGAACCACCGACAGGAACACTGAAGCTTTCTTT. Residues: CASRTTDRNTEAFF. The J gene is TRBJ1-1, the V gene TRBV28, with D tentatively TRBD1 (5 bases). CDR3 length equals 14 residues. Trimming left V 6 bases short and J 1 base short, with 12 bases between. Germline assignment: CDR1 MDHEN and CDR2 SYDVKM.

This chain joins TRBV19 and TRBJ1-2; 8 bases fit TRBD1. V was pared by 1 base and J by 4 bases, with 8 bases of the junction left unmatched. CDR3 size: 16 residues. The germline gives CDR1 LNHDA, CDR2 SQIVND (reference sequence). The CDR3 bases are TGTGCCAGTAGTATAGTGGACAGGGTAGTAGGCTATGGCTACACCTTC. This codes for CASSIVDRVVGYGYTF. Full variable domain (rest looked up from reference TRBV19 and TRBJ1-2): DGGITQSPKYLFRKEGQNVTLSCEQNLNHDAMYWYRQDPGQGLRLIYYSQIVNDFQKGDIAEGYSVSREKKESFPLTVTSAQKNPTAFYLCASSIVDRVVGYGYTFGSGTRLTVV.

Concerning this clone: Other DNA sequences from this sample encode an identical CDR3 as well. The rearrangement joins TRBV5-4 to TRBJ2-5; 16 positions match TRBD2. Losses at the gene ends were 3 bases for V and 5 bases for J; bases not matched to a gene: 4. This CDR3 has 16 residues. CDR1 SGHNT and CDR2 YYREEE come from the germline V gene (reference sequence). The CDR3 loop reads CASSWEGLAGGETQYF. The CDR3 DNA reads TGTGCCAGCAGCTGGGAGGGACTAGCGGGGGGGGAGACCCAGTACTTC.

V usage is TRBV5-5 and J usage is TRBJ2-3; D is uncertain. V was pared by 1 base and J by 6 bases, with 9 bases between. Germline V lookup: CDR1 SGHKS, CDR2 YYEKEE (reference sequence). This CDR3 region has 13 residues. CDR3 region: CASSLYTQDTQYF. DNA of the CDR3: TGTGCCAGCAGCTTGTACACGCAGGATACGCAGTATTTT.

V and J are TRBV6-5 and TRBJ1-1, with no clear D. The CDR3 covers 13 residues. Germline values: CDR1 MNHEY, CDR2 SVGAGI. Trimming stripped 6 bases from V and 0 bases from J, with 8 bases between. The CDR3 sequence is CASSPGVNTEAFF. CDR3 bases: TGTGCCAGCAGCCCCGGGGTGAACACTGAAGCTTTCTTT.

This chain's CDR3 is CALIWAGGNTIYF. The CDR3 nucleotides read TGTGCCTTGATATGGGCAGGTGGAAACACCATATATTTT. The chain links TRBV30 to TRBJ1-3; D ambiguous. The CDR3 runs to 13 residues. Trimming pared 7 bases from V and 3 bases from J, leaving 13 bases between. Germline V gene sequence: CDR1 GTSNPN, CDR2 SVGIG (reference sequence). Based on the CDR3 plus reference TRBV30 and TRBJ1-3, the full variable domain is SQTIHQWPATLVQPVGSPLSLECTVEGTSNPNLYWYRQAAGRGLQLLFYSVGIGQISSEVPQNLSASRPQDRQFILSSKKLLLSDSGFYLCALIWAGGNTIYFGEGSWLTVV.

This clone was seen only a few times. V and J are TRBV7-9 and TRBJ2-2; D might be TRBD1 (6 bases). Germline V gene data show CDR1 as SEHNR and CDR2 as FQNEAQ (reference sequence). The CDR3 extends over 14 amino acids. Deletions cut 4 bases from V and 7 bases from J, with 13 bases between. The CDR3, as DNA: TGTGCCAGCAGCTCGGACAGCCGGATCGGGGAGCTGTTTTTT. Amino acid sequence: CASSSDSRIGELFF.

V is TRBV5-1 and J is TRBJ2-7, with TRBD1 matching over 8 bases. The CDR3 spans 15 residues. Germline CDR1 reads SGHRS; CDR2 reads YFSETQ. The junction had 8 bases not matched to a gene; V was cut back by 2 bases and J by 4 bases. CDR3 in amino acids: CASSFWDRSTYEQYF. The CDR3 bases are TGCGCCAGCAGCTTTTGGGACAGGAGCACATACGAGCAGTACTTC.

The CDR3 DNA reads as TGTGCCAGCTCACCAACGGAGGGTGAGACCCAGTACTTC. It codes for CASSPTEGETQYF. The chain recombines TRBV18 with TRBJ2-5; perhaps TRBD2 as D (6 bases). The CDR3 totals 13 residues. V was cut by 2 bases and J by 5 bases, with 9 bases left in between. Germline V gene sequence: CDR1 KGHSH, CDR2 LQKENI.

The CDR3 sequence is CASSFYAASATDTQYF. DNA of the CDR3: TGTGCCAGCAGTTTTTATGCGGCTAGCGCCACAGATACGCAGTATTTT. This chain connects TRBV27 to TRBJ2-3, with a tentative D call TRBD2 (6 bases). Per the germline V gene, CDR1 is MNHEY and CDR2 is SMNVEV (reference sequence). This CDR3 region has 16 residues. V was cut by 3 bases and J by 2 bases, with 15 bases left in between.

This clone was detected a few times. CDR3 region: CASQLVYATNEKLFF. In DNA form, the CDR3 reads TGCGCCAGCCAACTGGTTTATGCAACTAATGAAAAACTGTTTTTT. The chain links TRBV4-1 to TRBJ1-4, with unresolved D. The germline CDR1 and CDR2 sequences are MGHRA and YSYEKL. This CDR3 is 15 amino acids long. Trimming took off 8 bases at V and 0 bases at J, with 13 bases between the two ends.

This clone was observed a handful of times. The chain links TRBV10-1 to TRBJ2-7, with 10 bases lining up with TRBD1. V trimming: 4 bases; J trimming: 0 bases; junction bases outside the gene matches: 0. The germline gives CDR1 WNHNN, CDR2 SYGVQD (reference sequence). This CDR3 spans 14 amino acids. As DNA, the CDR3 is TGCGCCAGCAGTGGGACAGGGGGCTCCTACGAGCAGTACTTC. Its protein is CASSGTGGSYEQYF.

The rearrangement uses TRBV9 and TRBJ1-3; 9 bases align to TRBD1. Trimming removed 2 bases from V and 3 bases from J; junction bases left unmatched: 6. From germline, CDR1 is SGDLS and CDR2 YYNGEE. The CDR3 sequence is 16 residues long. The DNA of the CDR3 is TGTGCCAGCAGCGTTACAGGGGGCAGGGGTGGAAACACCATATATTTT. This sequence encodes CASSVTGGRGGNTIYF. Full variable domain (rest looked up from reference TRBV9 and TRBJ1-3): DSGVTQTPKHLITATGQRVTLRCSPRSGDLSVYWYQQSLDQGLQFLIQYYNGEERAKGNILERFSAQQFPDLHSELNLSSLELGDSALYFCASSVTGGRGGNTIYFGEGSWLTVV.

The genes are TRBV20-1 and TRBJ2-2; D is ambiguous. The germline CDR1 and CDR2 sequences are DFQATT and SNEGSKA (reference sequence). The CDR3 consists of 10 residues. CDR3 amino acids: CSRWVGELFF. The CDR3 DNA follows: TGCAGCAGGTGGGTGGGGGAGCTGTTTTTT.

The chain combines TRBV6-1 with TRBJ2-5; the match to TRBD2 covers 13 bases. With V trimmed by 0 bases and J by 6 bases, 7 bases remained unmatched. The germline V gene has CDR1 MNHNS and CDR2 SASEGT. The CDR3 runs to 17 residues. CDR3 bases: TGTGCCAGCAGTGAAGCGCGGACTAGCGGGGGCGTAAAGACCCAGTACTTC. This sequence encodes CASSEARTSGGVKTQYF.

The chain is built from TRBV2 and TRBJ1-4, with D perhaps TRBD1 (6 bases). The CDR3 is 17 residues long. Trimming took 6 bases from V and 3 from J, leaving 20 bases between them. Germline V CDR1 and CDR2: SNHLY, FYNNEI. The DNA for the CDR3 is TGTGCCAGCAGGGGGGATATTACAGGGAGGGCTAATGAAAAACTGTTTTTT. Translating gives CASRGDITGRANEKLFF. Based on the CDR3 plus reference TRBV2 and TRBJ1-4, the full variable domain is EPEVTQTPSHQVTQMGQEVILRCVPISNHLYFYWYRQILGQKVEFLVSFYNNEISEKSEIFDDQFSVERPDGSNFTLKIRSTKLEDSAMYFCASRGDITGRANEKLFFGSGTQLSVL.

The chain links TRBV19 to TRBJ2-1, with TRBD1 matching 11 bases. Germline V CDR1 and CDR2: LNHDA, SQIVND (reference sequence). With 6 bases clipped from V and 8 bases from J, the junction kept 12 bases outside the gene matches. The CDR3 loop spans 16 amino acids. CDR3 DNA: TGTGCCAGTAGAAGTTTGGGTCGGGACAGGGGGGATGAGCAGTTCTTC. Protein sequence: CASRSLGRDRGDEQFF. The full variable domain, in which reference TRBV19 and TRBJ2-1 provide the parts outside the CDR3, is DGGITQSPKYLFRKEGQNVTLSCEQNLNHDAMYWYRQDPGQGLRLIYYSQIVNDFQKGDIAEGYSVSREKKESFPLTVTSAQKNPTAFYLCASRSLGRDRGDEQFFGPGTRLTVL.

This clone appeared a few times. This chain's CDR3 is CASSFWDTSSGYTF. The CDR3 region has the DNA TGCGCCAGCAGCTTCTGGGATACGTCTAGCGGCTACACCTTC. The chain links TRBV5-1 to TRBJ1-2; D gene uncertain. V was shortened by 2 bases and J by 8 bases, with 16 bases between the two germline ends. The germline V gene has CDR1 SGHRS and CDR2 YFSETQ. The CDR3 is made up of 14 amino acids. Drawing the rest from reference TRBV5-1 and TRBJ1-2, the complete variable domain is KAGVTQTPRYLIKTRGQQVTLSCSPISGHRSVSWYQQTPGQGLQFLFEYFSETQRNKGNFPGRFSGRQFSNSRSEMNVSTLELGDSALYLCASSFWDTSSGYTFGSGTRLTVV.

This CDR3 reads CASSPGLLNEAFF. DNA for the CDR3: TGCGCCAGCAGTCCCGGACTACTGAATGAAGCTTTCTTT. The chain uses TRBV10-1 and TRBJ1-1, with D hard to call. Germline V gene data show CDR1 as WNHNN and CDR2 as SYGVQD (reference sequence). This CDR3 spans 13 amino acids. With 5 bases removed from V and 7 bases from J, the gap between germline ends came to 14 bases.

The V gene is TRBV19, the J gene TRBJ2-5, with D possibly TRBD1 on 6 matching bases. Germline V gene data show CDR1 as LNHDA and CDR2 as SQIVND (reference sequence). Trimming stripped 2 bases from V and 0 bases from J, with 10 bases between. CDR3 length: 15 residues. The CDR3 reads CASSIRDKYQETQYF. CDR3 DNA sequence: TGTGCCAGTAGTATAAGGGACAAGTACCAAGAGACCCAGTACTTC.

The rearrangement uses TRBV6-1 and TRBJ2-6; D might be TRBD1 (5 bases). Germline loops: CDR1 MNHNS, CDR2 SASEGT. Trimming left V 3 bases short and J 2 bases short, with 11 bases between. CDR3 size: 16 residues. CDR3 residues: CASSDQGATGANVLTF. The CDR3 region has the DNA TGTGCCAGCAGTGATCAAGGGGCGACTGGGGCCAACGTCCTGACTTTC.

The CDR3 sequence: CASSYGTGGNTIYF. The CDR3 DNA is TGTGCCAGCAGCTACGGGACAGGGGGAAACACCATATATTTT. The chain combines TRBV3-1 (or the pseudogene TRBV3-2) with TRBJ1-3, with TRBD1 identical over 9 bases. Germline lookup yields CDR1 LGHDT and CDR2 YNNKEL (reference sequence). The J segment lost 4 bases and the V segment lost 5 bases, leaving 3 bases of the junction unmatched. This CDR3 has 14 residues.

The chain joins TRBV6-4 to TRBJ2-1, with 8 bases matching TRBD2. There are 17 residues in the CDR3. The V segment lost 1 base and the J segment 8 bases; nucleotides outside the gene matches: 13. Germline V gives CDR1 MRHNA, CDR2 SNTAGT. The CDR3, as DNA: TGTGCCAGCAGTGACTTACGGGGGGGGCCGAGTTTTGATGAGCAGTTCTTC. It codes for CASSDLRGGPSFDEQFF.

CDR3 sequence (DNA): TGTGCCTGGAGTCCGACAGCAGCTAACTATGGCTACACCTTC. It specifies CAWSPTAANYGYTF. V is TRBV30 and J is TRBJ1-2; possible D gene TRBD1, 5 bases. This CDR3 is 14 amino acids long. The germline V and J ends were trimmed by 2 bases and 0 bases, with 10 bases remaining between them. CDR1 and CDR2 from the germline V gene are GTSNPN and SVGIG (reference sequence).

The chain carries TRBV3-1 (or the pseudogene TRBV3-2) and TRBJ1-1, with 10 nucleotides matching TRBD1. Germline loops: CDR1 LGHDT, CDR2 YNNKEL (reference sequence). The V gene end was trimmed by 4 bases and the J gene end by 4 bases; junction bases not matched to a gene: 6. The CDR3 covers 15 residues. CDR3 nucleotides: TGTGCCAGCAGCCCCCGACAGGGGGCGGCCACTGAAGCTTTCTTT. This encodes CASSPRQGAATEAFF.

The rearrangement uses TRBV7-6 and TRBJ1-6, with 7 bases lining up with TRBD1. V shed 7 bases, J shed 6 bases, and the junction held 18 bases outside the gene matches. Germline CDR1 and CDR2: SGHVS and FNYEAQ. This CDR3 spans 18 amino acids. The CDR3 here is CASIRLGQDSLCNSPLHF. In nucleotides, the CDR3 is TGTGCCAGCATCCGTTTAGGACAGGATTCGTTATGTAATTCACCCCTCCACTTT.